Shown below are 14 T cell receptor beta chains from a single sample sequenced in a study of response to subunit inactivated influenza vaccine. Each CDR3 protein gets one entry after TCRdb re-called the RT-PCR reads with MiXCR. The sample contains about 170,000 distinct CDR3 sequences, 9.5% to 15% of which appear only once. This sample also appeared in a second study, on T cells expressing NK-cell markers. This second report adds: 5'RACE template switching built TCR beta cDNA with unique molecular identifiers.

The sequencing used CD8+ T cells sorted from PBMCs, collected 11 to 12 days after vaccination. The source is a man aged 45 to 65 who received an inactivated influenza vaccine.

The chain employs TRBV29-1 and TRBJ2-1; 14 bases are a match to TRBD2. V gave up 6 bases and J gave up 7 bases; unmatched junction bases: 5. Germline V gene data show CDR1 as SQVTM and CDR2 as ANQGSEA. This CDR3 comprises 14 residues. CDR3 sequence: CSVAGLAGGNEQFF. The CDR3 nucleotides read TGCAGCGTAGCTGGACTAGCGGGAGGTAATGAGCAGTTCTTC.

In its sample, this clonotype was seen a few times. The chain employs TRBV4-3 and TRBJ2-2, with D possibly being TRBD1 (5 bases). Germline V CDR1 and CDR2: LGHNA, YSLEER. V shed 1 base and J shed 0 bases, with 12 bases lying between them. The length of the CDR3 is 17 residues. CDR3 residues: CASSQAAATANTGELFF. The DNA of the CDR3 is TGCGCCAGCAGCCAAGCAGCAGCGACAGCGAACACCGGGGAGCTGTTTTTT.

This clonotype was counted between two and nine times. This sequence joins TRBV7-9 and TRBJ2-2; D is possibly TRBD2 (6 bases). In germline, CDR1 is SEHNR, CDR2 FQNEAQ (reference sequence). V gave up 1 base and J gave up 4 bases, with 10 bases separating them. The CDR3 is 15 amino acids. The CDR3 region has the DNA TGTGCCAGCAGCTTAGTTGCGGGGCCCACCGGGGAGCTGTTTTTT. Translated, it gives CASSLVAGPTGELFF.

This clonotype came up a few times. The chain carries TRBV3-1 and TRBJ2-5, with D possibly called TRBD1 or TRBD2 (5 bases each). The ends were cut back, 2 bases at V and 7 bases at J, with 14 bases in the middle. CDR3 length: 14 residues. Germline V gene lookup returns CDR1 LGHDT and CDR2 YNNKEL (reference sequence). CDR3 DNA sequence: TGTGCCAGCAGCCAAACCGAGGGACGGGGGACCCAGTACTTC. Translating gives CASSQTEGRGTQYF.

This clonotype occurred a few times. The genes are TRBV6-2 or TRBV6-3 and TRBJ1-2; a possible D gene is TRBD1 (5 bases). The CDR3 has 16 residues. Germline V gene sequence: CDR1 MNHEY, CDR2 SVGEGT. V lost 6 bases and J 4 bases, leaving 21 bases between the germline ends. The CDR3 here is CASSSPGGVWIYGYTF. The CDR3 DNA is TGTGCCAGCAGCTCGCCGGGGGGGGTCTGGATCTATGGCTACACCTTC.

This chain connects TRBV28 to TRBJ2-3, with TRBD2 identical over 10 bases. The germline CDR1 and CDR2 sequences are MDHEN and SYDVKM. The CDR3 extends over 17 amino acids. V lost 3 bases to trimming and J lost 2 bases; unmatched junction nucleotides: 8. This CDR3 is CASSFLAGGATTDTQYF. CDR3 nucleotides: TGTGCCAGCAGTTTTTTAGCGGGGGGAGCTACCACAGATACGCAGTATTTT.

This clonotype was counted only a few times. The chain's CDR3 is CSGTKGLTYEQYF. The CDR3 region has the DNA TGCAGTGGGACGAAGGGCTTAACATACGAGCAGTACTTC. This chain uses TRBV20-1 with TRBJ2-7; D ambiguous. The length of the CDR3 is 13 residues. Germline CDR1 reads DFQATT; CDR2 reads SNEGSKA (reference sequence). V was pared by 7 bases and J by 4 bases, with 17 bases between.

V gene TRBV5-1 combines with J gene TRBJ2-7; D gene uncertain. Germline V CDR1 and CDR2: SGHRS, YFSETQ. The germline V and J ends were trimmed by 4 bases and 0 bases, with 11 bases remaining between them. This CDR3 region has 14 residues. CDR3 sequence (DNA): TGCGCCAGCAGCCTATCTCGCGGCTCCTACGAGCAGTACTTC. Protein product: CASSLSRGSYEQYF. Using reference TRBV5-1 and TRBJ2-7 for the parts outside the CDR3, the full variable domain is KAGVTQTPRYLIKTRGQQVTLSCSPISGHRSVSWYQQTPGQGLQFLFEYFSETQRNKGNFPGRFSGRQFSNSRSEMNVSTLELGDSALYLCASSLSRGSYEQYFGPGTRLTVT.

The chain joins TRBV4-3 to TRBJ2-7, with TRBD1 identical over 7 bases. CDR3 length equals 14 residues. The germline CDR1 and CDR2 sequences are LGHNA and YSLEER. Losses at the gene ends were 1 base for V and 2 bases for J; bases not matched to a gene: 2. CDR3 region: CASSQATGTYEQYF. The CDR3 DNA sequence: TGCGCCAGCAGCCAAGCGACAGGGACCTACGAGCAGTACTTC.

V is TRBV20-1 and J is TRBJ2-7; 10 bases line up with TRBD1. This CDR3 region has 17 residues. In germline, CDR1 is DFQATT, CDR2 SNEGSKA (reference sequence). The ends lost 3 bases at V and 2 bases at J; junction bases unmatched: 13. CDR3 amino acids: CSASQSVLGTGAYEQYF. CDR3 bases: TGCAGTGCTAGTCAAAGCGTTTTAGGGACAGGGGCCTACGAGCAGTACTTC.

The genes are TRBV6-5 and TRBJ1-2; no firm D call. Trimming left V 5 bases short and J 0 bases short, with 13 bases between. The CDR3 is made up of 15 amino acids. The germline gives CDR1 MNHEY, CDR2 SVGAGI. CDR3 amino acids: CASSPSFSANYGYTF. The CDR3 bases are TGTGCCAGCAGTCCCTCGTTCAGTGCTAACTATGGCTACACCTTC.

The chain uses TRBV9 and TRBJ1-4; no reliable D call. Germline V gene lookup returns CDR1 SGDLS and CDR2 YYNGEE. Deletions cut 0 bases from V and 8 bases from J, with 17 bases between. This CDR3 contains 16 residues. The chain's CDR3 is CASSVALAGRGEKLFF. The CDR3 DNA sequence: TGTGCCAGCAGCGTAGCGCTGGCAGGCCGAGGAGAAAAACTGTTTTTT. The full variable domain, its missing parts supplied by reference TRBV9 and TRBJ1-4, is DSGVTQTPKHLITATGQRVTLRCSPRSGDLSVYWYQQSLDQGLQFLIQYYNGEERAKGNILERFSAQQFPDLHSELNLSSLELGDSALYFCASSVALAGRGEKLFFGSGTQLSVL.

This clonotype was detected a few times. The chain employs TRBV20-1 and TRBJ2-1, with 8 nucleotides matching TRBD2. This CDR3 has 15 amino acids. V dropped 1 base and J dropped 5; count of bases not matched to a gene: 7. Per the germline V gene, CDR1 is DFQATT and CDR2 is SNEGSKA (reference sequence). The DNA for the CDR3 is TGCAGTGCTAGAGGGCTAGCGGGCCCAAACAATGAGCAGTTCTTC. This translates into CSARGLAGPNNEQFF.

This clonotype turned up a few times. The chain combines TRBV11-2 with TRBJ2-3; TRBD2 agrees at 9 bases. V lost 5 bases to trimming and J lost 6 bases; unmatched junction nucleotides: 12. Germline CDR1 reads SGHAT; CDR2 reads FQNNGV. CDR3 length: 16 amino acids. For the CDR3, the DNA is TGTGCCAGCAGCGCACTAGCGGGCTACCTGGGGGATACGCAGTATTTT. Residues: CASSALAGYLGDTQYF.